These 24 T cell receptor beta chains were sequenced from one sample in a study of metastatic and nonmetastatic thyroid tumors. TCRdb re-called clones from the PCR reads using MiXCR. The sample carries around 26,000 clones, roughly 12% recorded once. No treatment of any kind had been given to any patient before thyroid surgery. The material sequenced was blood. These receptors were taken from a female donor with papillary thyroid cancer or a benign thyroid nodule (not recorded which). Some clones in this sample may be carry-over from other donors' samples.

This clone has ten or more counts. V gene TRBV5-1 combines with J gene TRBJ2-7; D possibly corresponds to TRBD2 (5 bases). The CDR3 has 14 residues. Germline CDR1 SGHRS, CDR2 YFSETQ. V was cut by 1 base and J by 0 bases, with 8 bases left in between. The chain's CDR3 is CASSLYTSSYEQYF. CDR3 coding DNA: TGCGCCAGCAGCTTGTACACTAGCTCCTACGAGCAGTACTTC.

At least ten counts were recorded for this clone. The chain combines TRBV28 with TRBJ2-7; D uncertain. V was shortened by 4 bases and J by 2 bases, with 3 bases between the two germline ends. The length of the CDR3 is 11 residues. CDR1 and CDR2 from the germline V gene are MDHEN and SYDVKM. CDR3 nucleotide sequence: TGTGCCAGCAGTTGGACCTACGAGCAGTACTTC. Translated, it gives CASSWTYEQYF.

This clone was counted only a few times. This sequence joins TRBV28 and TRBJ2-1; a possible D gene is TRBD2 (5 bases). Germline V lookup: CDR1 MDHEN, CDR2 SYDVKM. V was pared by 6 bases and J by 3 bases, with 15 bases between. The CDR3 spans 15 residues. The CDR3 reads CASSHPTADYNEQFF. For the CDR3, the DNA is TGTGCCAGCAGCCACCCTACAGCGGACTACAATGAGCAGTTCTTC.

This clone has ten or more counts. This chain connects TRBV2 to TRBJ2-1, with D maybe TRBD1 (5 bases). From germline, CDR1 is SNHLY and CDR2 FYNNEI. There are 13 residues in the CDR3. V was trimmed by 3 bases and J by 6 bases, leaving 9 bases between them. CDR3: CASSDRAVNEQFF. DNA for the CDR3: TGTGCCAGCAGTGACAGGGCGGTCAATGAGCAGTTCTTC.

This chain links TRBV20-1 with TRBJ1-2; 12 bases map to TRBD1. The CDR3 sequence is 16 residues long. Germline V gene lookup returns CDR1 DFQATT and CDR2 SNEGSKA (reference sequence). Trimming removed 5 bases from V and 2 bases from J; junction bases left unmatched: 9. Here the CDR3 DNA reads TGCAGTGCTGAGGGGGGACAGGGGGCGCGAAACTATGGCTACACCTTC. This sequence encodes CSAEGGQGARNYGYTF.

This clone is medium-sized (0.01 to 0.1%). The chain recombines TRBV28 with TRBJ1-3; 8 bases are a match to TRBD1. With 3 bases clipped from V and 0 bases from J, the junction kept 13 bases outside the gene matches. The CDR3 contains 19 residues. Germline V gene data show CDR1 as MDHEN and CDR2 as SYDVKM. DNA of the CDR3: TGTGCCAGCAGTTTTTCGCGCCGGACAGGGCTCACCTCTGGAAACACCATATATTTT. Translated, it gives CASSFSRRTGLTSGNTIYF.

This clone was detected ten times or more. The J gene is TRBJ2-5, the V gene TRBV5-1; no definite D call. CDR3 length: 15 residues. In germline, CDR1 is SGHRS, CDR2 YFSETQ. Trimming took off 2 bases at V and 0 bases at J, with 11 bases between the two ends. The chain's CDR3 is CASSLSVEDQETQYF. The CDR3 DNA follows: TGCGCCAGCAGCTTATCCGTCGAAGACCAAGAGACCCAGTACTTC. Full variable domain (missing parts from reference TRBV5-1 and TRBJ2-5): KAGVTQTPRYLIKTRGQQVTLSCSPISGHRSVSWYQQTPGQGLQFLFEYFSETQRNKGNFPGRFSGRQFSNSRSEMNVSTLELGDSALYLCASSLSVEDQETQYFGPGTRLLVL.

This clone was observed at least ten times. V gene TRBV25-1 combines with J gene TRBJ1-2, with TRBD1 matching 8 bases. The CDR3 has 13 amino acids. The V gene end was trimmed by 2 bases and the J gene end by 8 bases; junction bases not matched to a gene: 4. Per germline, CDR1 MGHDK and CDR2 SYGVNS. The DNA of the CDR3 is TGTGCCAGCAGTGAAGGACAGGGCTGGGGCTACACCTTC. Amino acid sequence: CASSEGQGWGYTF.

This clone came up many times. This chain joins TRBV11-2 and TRBJ2-7, with TRBD1 identical over 9 bases. V lost 5 bases to trimming and J lost 6 bases; unmatched junction nucleotides: 8. CDR3 length: 14 residues. The germline V gene encodes CDR1 SGHAT and CDR2 FQNNGV. The CDR3 DNA sequence: TGTGCCAGCAGCCGGACAGGGGCCTCCGCCGAGCAGTACTTC. It encodes CASSRTGASAEQYF. Looking up the rest from reference TRBV11-2 and TRBJ2-7 gives the full variable domain: EAGVAQSPRYKIIEKRQSVAFWCNPISGHATLYWYQQILGQGPKLLIQFQNNGVVDDSQLPKDRFSAERLKGVDSTLKIQPAKLEDSAVYLCASSRTGASAEQYFGPGTRLTVT.

In its sample, this clone was seen many times. The chain uses TRBV9 and TRBJ2-1; D not certain. Trimming removed 0 bases from V and 2 bases from J, with 12 bases in between. CDR1 and CDR2 from the germline V gene are SGDLS and YYNGEE. The CDR3 is made up of 16 amino acids. This CDR3 is CASSVEGGVTYNEQFF. The DNA for the CDR3 is TGTGCCAGCAGCGTAGAGGGCGGAGTTACCTACAATGAGCAGTTCTTC.

There are many counts of this clone. This chain links TRBV6-1 with TRBJ2-2, with a possible D match to TRBD1 (5 bases). CDR1 and CDR2 from the germline V gene are MNHNS and SASEGT. V was trimmed by 6 bases and J by 6 bases, leaving 8 bases between them. The length of the CDR3 is 12 residues. The CDR3 DNA reads as TGTGCCAGCAGAGGGGTCGCCGGGGAGCTGTTTTTT. Residues: CASRGVAGELFF.

This clone came up a few times. The chain joins TRBV6-2 or TRBV6-3 to TRBJ1-5, with TRBD1 matching over 8 bases. From germline, CDR1 is MNHEY and CDR2 SVGEGT. CDR3 size: 16 residues. V lost 2 bases, J lost 3 bases, and 6 bases stayed unmatched. The CDR3 here is CASSYTGGFDNQPQHF. Here the CDR3 DNA reads TGTGCCAGCAGTTACACAGGGGGATTCGACAATCAGCCCCAGCATTTT.

This clone was recorded at least ten times. The CDR3 loop is CAWSVRGVAKNIQYF. The CDR3 bases are TGTGCCTGGAGTGTACGGGGGGTAGCCAAAAACATTCAGTACTTC. The genes are TRBV30 and TRBJ2-4, with TRBD2 identical over 7 bases. The germline gives CDR1 GTSNPN, CDR2 SVGIG (reference sequence). V lost 0 bases to trimming and J lost 0 bases; unmatched junction nucleotides: 2. The CDR3 runs 15 residues.

This clone rates as medium-sized. The V and J genes are TRBV6-1 and TRBJ2-2; D might be TRBD1 or TRBD2, each matching 6 bases. Germline CDR1 and CDR2: MNHNS and SASEGT. The V and J ends lost 10 bases and 3 bases respectively, with 21 bases between them. This CDR3 has 16 residues. The CDR3, as DNA: TGTGCCATAAAAGGGGGTCCCGGAGGGGACACCGGGGAGCTGTTTTTT. Protein product: CAIKGGPGGDTGELFF.

This clone was recorded many times. This may come from a read error, since a much larger clone is one base off. The rearrangement joins TRBV11-1 to TRBJ2-3, with D possibly being TRBD2 (6 bases). The CDR3 runs 14 residues. In germline, CDR1 is SGHAT, CDR2 FQDESV (reference sequence). The CDR3 protein is CASSVGLSTGTQYF. The DNA of the CDR3 is TGTGCCAGCAGCGTCGGACTAAGCACAGGTACGCAGTATTTT. The full variable domain, with the rest looked up from reference TRBV11-1 and TRBJ2-3, is EAEVAQSPRYKITEKSQAVAFWCDPISGHATLYWYRQILGQGPELLVQFQDESVVDDSQLPKDRFSAERLKGVDSTLKIQPAELGDSAMYLCASSVGLSTGTQYFGPGTRLTVL.

This clone was detected many times. J is TRBJ1-1 and V is TRBV7-9; 9 bases match TRBD1. The junction had 5 bases not matched to a gene; V was cut back by 4 bases and J by 5 bases. Germline values: CDR1 SEHNR, CDR2 FQNEAQ (reference sequence). The CDR3 sequence is 14 residues long. The CDR3, as DNA: TGTGCCAGCAGCTGGGACAGGGCGAGGACTGAAGCTTTCTTT. Amino acids: CASSWDRARTEAFF.

This clone was found many times. V gene TRBV15 combines with J gene TRBJ2-5, with 8 positions matching TRBD2. V trimming: 4 bases; J trimming: 4 bases; junction bases outside the gene matches: 2. Germline values: CDR1 LNHNV, CDR2 YYDKDF (reference sequence). The length of the CDR3 is 13 residues. The CDR3 bases are TGTGCCACCAGCAATCTAGCGGGAGAGACCCAGTACTTC. Protein sequence: CATSNLAGETQYF.

This clone was observed at least ten times. CDR3 loop: CASSPTGHGETQYF. DNA of the CDR3: TGTGCCAGCAGCCCGACGGGCCACGGAGAGACCCAGTACTTC. This chain uses TRBV7-2 with TRBJ2-5; D is unresolved. This CDR3 has 14 residues. Trimming took 5 bases from V and 4 from J, leaving 14 bases between them. The germline CDR1 and CDR2 sequences are SGHTA and FQGNSA.

This clone has a count of ten or more. The chain carries TRBV4-1 and TRBJ1-4; a weak D match, TRBD1 (5 bases). CDR1 is MGHRA and CDR2 is YSYEKL in the germline V gene. This CDR3 has 14 amino acids. The ends were cut back, 3 bases at V and 7 bases at J, with 12 bases in the middle. This chain's CDR3 is CASSQRGQGEKLFF. CDR3 nucleotides: TGCGCCAGCAGCCAGAGAGGCCAGGGTGAAAAACTGTTTTTT.

The V gene is TRBV28, the J gene TRBJ1-5; possibly TRBD1 for D (6 bases). Germline V gives CDR1 MDHEN, CDR2 SYDVKM. The ends were cut back, 6 bases at V and 7 bases at J, with 10 bases in the middle. The CDR3 runs to 12 residues. In DNA, the CDR3 is TGTGCCAGCAGCCCTACAGGGCAGCCCCAGCATTTT. Protein product: CASSPTGQPQHF.

This clone showed up many times. The chain has TRBV6-1 and TRBJ1-6, with D possibly TRBD1 on 5 matching bases. V lost 8 bases to trimming and J lost 4 bases, with 21 bases between them. CDR1 is MNHNS, CDR2 SASEGT, per germline. This CDR3 has 17 amino acids. The CDR3 protein is CASAQLRWGSYNSPLHF. The CDR3 DNA is TGTGCCAGCGCCCAACTGAGGTGGGGGTCATATAATTCACCCCTCCACTTT.

This clone was counted at least ten times. This chain uses TRBV4-2 with TRBJ2-2; 8 nucleotides match TRBD1. The CDR3 is 16 amino acids. The V segment lost 2 bases and the J segment 4 bases; nucleotides outside the gene matches: 6. Germline CDR1 LGHNA, CDR2 YNFKEQ. The CDR3 DNA reads as TGTGCCAGCAGCCAACAGGGGGCCGTTCGCACCGGGGAGCTGTTTTTT. This sequence encodes CASSQQGAVRTGELFF.

This clone was seen repeatedly, ten times or more. The CDR3: CASSHRGQGAMDEKLFF. Written as DNA, the CDR3 is TGTGCCAGCAGCCATCGGGGACAGGGGGCGATGGATGAAAAACTGTTTTTT. V and J are TRBV3-1 and TRBJ1-4; 12 nucleotides agree with TRBD1. The germline CDR1 and CDR2 sequences are LGHDT and YNNKEL (reference sequence). Trimming at V came to 3 bases and at J to 6 bases, leaving 8 bases not matched to a gene. This CDR3 is 17 amino acids long.

This clone came up many times. The V gene is TRBV20-1, the J gene TRBJ2-2, with 9 bases fitting TRBD2. Germline CDR1 is DFQATT and CDR2 is SNEGSKA (reference sequence). CDR3 length equals 17 residues. The V gene end was trimmed by 2 bases and the J gene end by 7 bases; junction bases not matched to a gene: 14. In nucleotides, the CDR3 is TGCAGTGCTAGACCTAGGGGTAGCGGGAGTATGGGCGGGGAGCTGTTTTTT. Translating gives CSARPRGSGSMGGELFF.